A single sample is the source of the 24 T cell receptor beta chains below, sequenced in a study of T-cell reconstitution after alpha-beta-depleted transplantation in children. As it was prepared, the TCRbeta library received unique molecular identifiers. TCRdb re-called the PCR reads with MiXCR, one entry per CDR3 protein. The data contain about 22,000 distinct CDR3 sequences, around 9.9% of them singletons. Sequencing used PBMCs from the stem cell graft donor, obtained from the stem cell graft. Source of these receptors: a human donor who donated a stem cell graft to a child with chronic granulomatous disease.

This clonotype was seen ten or more times. This sequence joins TRBV20-1 and TRBJ2-5; D is perhaps TRBD1 or TRBD2 (5 bases each). Looked up from germline, CDR1 is DFQATT and CDR2 is SNEGSKA (reference sequence). Trimming left V 1 base short and J 2 bases short, with 11 bases between. The CDR3 has 14 amino acids. The DNA of the CDR3 is TGCAGTGCTAGAGGGGACGGCGTACAAGAGACCCAGTACTTC. Protein: CSARGDGVQETQYF.

This clonotype has ten or more counts. This rearrangement joins TRBV6-1 to TRBJ1-1, with 9 bases lining up with TRBD1. From germline, CDR1 is MNHNS and CDR2 SASEGT. This CDR3 comprises 15 residues. V trimming: 5 bases; J trimming: 5 bases; junction bases outside the gene matches: 9. DNA for the CDR3: TGTGCCAGCAGTCGGGACAGGGTGTCTGTGACTGAAGCTTTCTTT. It encodes CASSRDRVSVTEAFF.

This clonotype appeared many times. The chain joins TRBV5-1 to TRBJ2-6, with D unclear. The V gene's germline CDR1 is SGHRS and CDR2 YFSETQ. The CDR3 spans 15 residues. The ends were cut back, 3 bases at V and 1 base at J, with 8 bases in the middle. CDR3 nucleotides: TGCGCCAGCAGCTCTACAACTTCTGGGGCCAACGTCCTGACTTTC. Translating gives CASSSTTSGANVLTF.

In its sample, this clonotype was seen many times. The V gene is TRBV2, the J gene TRBJ1-1; TRBD1 is a possible D gene (6 bases). Germline V gives CDR1 SNHLY, CDR2 FYNNEI. The CDR3 is made up of 13 amino acids. Trimming pared 6 bases from V and 1 base from J, leaving 9 bases between. CDR3 bases: TGTGCCAGCAGGGACAGTCGGAACACTGAAGCTTTCTTT. Its translation is CASRDSRNTEAFF. The entire variable domain, with the rest obtained from reference TRBV2 and TRBJ1-1, is as follows: EPEVTQTPSHQVTQMGQEVILRCVPISNHLYFYWYRQILGQKVEFLVSFYNNEISEKSEIFDDQFSVERPDGSNFTLKIRSTKLEDSAMYFCASRDSRNTEAFFGQGTRLTVV.

This clonotype has at least ten counts. CDR3 sequence (DNA): TGTGCCAGCAGTTTGACAGGGGGCAATTCACCCCTCCACTTT. As protein: CASSLTGGNSPLHF. The chain recombines TRBV5-5 with TRBJ1-6, with 10 bases aligning to TRBD1. This CDR3 spans 14 amino acids. Losses at the gene ends were 5 bases for V and 7 bases for J; bases not matched to a gene: 3. The germline V gene has CDR1 SGHKS and CDR2 YYEKEE (reference sequence).

As for this clonotype: A read error may be the cause here, since a much bigger clone is one base away. The chain recombines TRBV12-3 or TRBV12-4 with TRBJ1-6, with 9 bases identical to TRBD1. The J segment lost 5 bases and the V segment lost 7 bases, leaving 15 bases of the junction unmatched. CDR3 length equals 18 residues. The CDR3 loop is CASTHPGQGILNNSPLHF. The CDR3 region has the DNA TGTGCCAGCACGCACCCGGGACAGGGAATTCTCAATAATTCACCCCTCCACTTT.

About this clonotype: Being one base from a much bigger clone, this may be a read error. The chain is built from TRBV11-2 and TRBJ1-4; D possibly corresponds to TRBD1 (6 bases). The CDR3 is 14 amino acids. Looked up from germline, CDR1 is SGHAT and CDR2 is FQNNGV. The CDR3 sequence is CASGFEQGVEKLFF. The CDR3 DNA reads TGTGCCAGCGGCTTTGAACAGGGAGTGGAAAAACTGTTTTTT.

At least ten counts were recorded for this clonotype. This chain connects TRBV9 to TRBJ2-1, with 7 bases matching TRBD1. Germline lookup yields CDR1 SGDLS and CDR2 YYNGEE. This CDR3 is 15 amino acids long. The trim removed 2 bases at V and 3 bases at J, leaving 5 bases unmatched. CDR3 in amino acids: CASSVDRERYNEQFF. CDR3 DNA sequence: TGTGCCAGCAGCGTCGACAGGGAGCGCTACAATGAGCAGTTCTTC.

The chain carries TRBV27 and TRBJ2-1; the D gene is possibly TRBD2 (6 bases). The CDR3 covers 10 residues. Germline V gives CDR1 MNHEY, CDR2 SMNVEV (reference sequence). V shed 10 bases and J shed 12 bases, with 13 bases lying between them. DNA for the CDR3: TGTGCCACTGGAGGGTTCGGGCAGTTCTTC. Translated, it gives CATGGFGQFF.

This clonotype appeared many times. The chain recombines TRBV7-2 with TRBJ2-3; D could derive from TRBD1 or TRBD2 (5 bases each). The germline V and J ends were trimmed by 1 base and 5 bases, with 10 bases remaining between them. Germline CDR1 is SGHTA and CDR2 is FQGNSA. CDR3 length: 14 amino acids. The CDR3 spells CASSLGDGKDTQYF. The CDR3 DNA reads as TGTGCCAGCAGCTTAGGGGACGGGAAAGATACGCAGTATTTT. Full variable domain (missing parts from reference TRBV7-2 and TRBJ2-3): GAGVSQSPSNKVTEKGKDVELRCDPISGHTALYWYRQSLGQGLEFLIYFQGNSAPDKSGLPSDRFSAERTGGSVSTLTIQRTQQEDSAVYLCASSLGDGKDTQYFGPGTRLTVL.

This clonotype was seen repeatedly, ten times or more. The chain employs TRBV5-1 and TRBJ2-3; the D is unclear. Germline loops: CDR1 SGHRS, CDR2 YFSETQ. Trimming took 0 bases from V and 2 from J, leaving 7 bases between them. The CDR3 has 14 amino acids. This CDR3 reads CASSLAEITDTQYF. The CDR3 region has the DNA TGCGCCAGCAGCTTGGCGGAGATCACAGATACGCAGTATTTT.

This clonotype was observed many times. The chain links TRBV5-5 to TRBJ2-7, with 8 bases identical to TRBD1. V shed 4 bases and J 7 bases; nucleotides not matched to a gene: 7. There are 13 residues in the CDR3. From germline, CDR1 is SGHKS and CDR2 YYEKEE (reference sequence). The CDR3 region has the DNA TGTGCCAGCAGCCGGCCAACAGGGGGAGAGCAGTACTTC. Protein: CASSRPTGGEQYF.

This clonotype has at least ten counts. The V call is TRBV12-3 or TRBV12-4, the J call TRBJ1-2, with D possibly TRBD1 on 6 matching bases. This CDR3 has 14 residues. V lost 8 bases to trimming and J lost 5 bases, with 18 bases between them. The DNA of the CDR3 is TGTGCCAGCTCGCTCTCCAGGGGACGATATGGCTACACCTTC. Protein sequence: CASSLSRGRYGYTF.

In regard to this clonotype: An end of the junction does not agree with germline; a read error may underlie this. This chain joins TRBV29-1 and TRBJ2-5, with D tentatively TRBD1 (6 bases). The CDR3 is made up of 12 amino acids. Germline values: CDR1 SQVTM, CDR2 ANQGSEA. The CDR3 protein is CSVSQGQETQYF. CDR3 coding DNA: TGCAGCGTTTCCCAGGGGCAAGAGACCCAGTACTTT. Variable domain in full (rest from reference TRBV29-1 and TRBJ2-5): SAVISQKPSRDICQRGTSLTIQCQVDSQVTMMFWYRQQPGQSLTLIATANQGSEATYESGFVIDKFPISRPNLTFSTLTVSNMSPEDSSIYLCSVSQGQETQYFGPGTRLLVL.

This clonotype has a count of ten or more. The chain carries TRBV12-1 and TRBJ2-5; no DNA check was done on the table's D call, TRBD2. TRBV12-1 is recorded as a pseudogene. This CDR3 region has 15 residues. CDR3 sequence reads: CASSFVVSPQETQYF. As DNA, the CDR3 is TGTGCCAGCAGCTTTGTAGTCTCCCCCCAAGAGACCCAGTACTTC.

The chain couples TRBV2 to TRBJ2-7, with 8 bases matching TRBD2. The CDR3 consists of 15 residues. V dropped 3 bases and J dropped 0; count of bases not matched to a gene: 4. Germline V gives CDR1 SNHLY, CDR2 FYNNEI. This CDR3 reads CASSEGSGVSYEQYF. CDR3 in DNA: TGTGCCAGCAGTGAGGGTAGCGGGGTCTCCTACGAGCAGTACTTC. Full variable domain (missing parts from reference TRBV2 and TRBJ2-7): EPEVTQTPSHQVTQMGQEVILRCVPISNHLYFYWYRQILGQKVEFLVSFYNNEISEKSEIFDDQFSVERPDGSNFTLKIRSTKLEDSAMYFCASSEGSGVSYEQYFGPGTRLTVT.

This clonotype showed up many times. V gene TRBV6-5 combines with J gene TRBJ2-3; no clear D gene. CDR3 length: 15 residues. V was trimmed by 0 bases and J by 3 bases, leaving 10 bases between them. Germline CDR1 MNHEY, CDR2 SVGAGI. CDR3 DNA: TGTGCCAGCAGTTACTCGTTCTCGCGGACAGATACGCAGTATTTT. It encodes CASSYSFSRTDTQYF.

This clonotype was observed at least ten times. This chain uses TRBV29-1 with TRBJ2-7, with D unclear. Trimming stripped 4 bases from V and 7 bases from J, with 8 bases between. The CDR3 is 10 amino acids. CDR1 is SQVTM and CDR2 is ANQGSEA in the germline V gene. DNA of the CDR3: TGCAGCGTTGGGGGTCGGGAGCAGTACTTC. Protein: CSVGGREQYF.

Worth noting for this clonotype: A read error may account for a junction end that differs from germline. The chain is built from TRBV6-1 and TRBJ1-5; D is uncertain. The CDR3 sequence is 13 residues long. Germline V gene data show CDR1 as MNHNS and CDR2 as SASEGT. Written as DNA, the CDR3 is TGTGCCAGCAGCCCGGCGAGCAATCAGCCCCAGCATTTC. Amino acids: CASSPASNQPQHF.

This clonotype was seen repeatedly, ten times or more. The chain carries TRBV2 and TRBJ2-1; D gene ambiguous. Looked up from germline, CDR1 is SNHLY and CDR2 is FYNNEI. The CDR3 is 12 residues long. Trimming removed 11 bases from V and 3 bases from J, with 11 bases in between. The CDR3 reads CACRLDYNEQFF. The CDR3 DNA is TGTGCCTGCCGACTCGACTACAATGAGCAGTTCTTC.

This clonotype was seen many times. The chain couples TRBV20-1 to TRBJ2-1; D is undetermined. There are 11 residues in the CDR3. V gave up 8 bases and J gave up 6 bases, with 11 bases separating them. The germline V gene has CDR1 DFQATT and CDR2 SNEGSKA (reference sequence). The CDR3, as DNA: TGCAGTCTAAGAGAAGGCAATGAGCAGTTCTTC. Its protein product is CSLREGNEQFF.

The rearrangement uses TRBV3-1 and TRBJ2-7; perhaps TRBD1 as D (6 bases). Germline loops: CDR1 LGHDT, CDR2 YNNKEL (reference sequence). This CDR3 spans 18 amino acids. V lost 1 base, J lost 0 bases, and 19 bases lay in between. CDR3 sequence (DNA): TGTGCCAGCAGCCAAGGGAGAACGACAGGACCGAGCTCCTACGAGCAGTACTTC. It yields the protein CASSQGRTTGPSSYEQYF.

Many counts were recorded for this clonotype. The V call is TRBV30, the J call TRBJ1-1; D is unresolved. This CDR3 spans 13 amino acids. CDR1 GTSNPN and CDR2 SVGIG come from the germline V gene (reference sequence). The V end was cut by 0 bases, the J end by 1 base, with 6 bases between. For the CDR3, the DNA is TGTGCCTGGAGTGTAAACAGGAACACTGAAGCTTTCTTT. This translates into CAWSVNRNTEAFF.

This clonotype occurred many times. This chain links TRBV20-1 with TRBJ2-1; 11 bases agree with TRBD1. Trimming cost V 0 bases and J 8 bases; bases outside gene matches: 6. CDR3 size: 15 residues. Germline CDR1 DFQATT, CDR2 SNEGSKA (reference sequence). CDR3 in amino acids: CSARDPGQGGHEQFF. The CDR3 region has the DNA TGCAGTGCTAGAGATCCGGGACAGGGGGGGCATGAGCAGTTCTTC.